This T cell receptor beta chain was observed in a study of T cell responses to AZD1222 COVID-19 vaccine. The repertoire was sequenced with immunoSEQ multiplex PCR; TCRdb's copy has only in-frame clones and lacks some. The data contain approximately 130,000 clones, approximately 85% of them singletons. CDR1 is MDHEN and CDR2 is SYDVKM in the germline V gene. The CDR3 is made up of 15 amino acids. The germline V and J ends were trimmed by 3 bases and 4 bases, with 13 bases remaining between them. This chain links TRBV28 with TRBJ2-1, with a possible D match to TRBD2 (6 bases). This clonotype originated in an adult who received the AZD1222 COVID-19 vaccine. This specimen was peripheral blood, taken 28 days after the second AZD1222 dose. Written as DNA, the CDR3 is TGTGCCAGCAGTTTGTCGCTAGCGCCGTACAATGAGCAGTTCTTC. Translating it yields CASSLSLAPYNEQFF.